These T cell receptor beta chains were read from a single sample in a study of neurological immune-mediated disorders. MiXCR, run by TCRdb on the 5' RACE reads, gives a single entry per CDR3 protein. The data contain tens of thousands of distinct CDR3 sequences, about 10% of them singletons. Sequencing was performed on PBMCs. All receptors derive from an older woman with HTLV-1-associated myelopathy (HAM/TSP). CDR3s include the opening cysteine and the closing phenylalanine or tryptophan. The order of the fields is V gene, D gene, CDR3 protein. D genes are given only for firm matches.

TRBV29-1 TRBD1 CSVTRRGTGSYEQYF
TRBV5-1 TRBD2 CASSFSGGAGNEQFF
TRBV12-2 . CASRLVYQTHSGNTIYF
TRBV20-1 TRBD2 CSAGLGAAGISTDTQYF
TRBV20-1 TRBD2 CSATVAGARSTDTQYF
TRBV20-1 TRBD1 CSARPGQGNLDEQYF
TRBV10-2 TRBD2 CASSDLTSGGTETQYF
TRBV5-1 . CASSFLNTGELFF
TRBV12-3/TRBV12-4 . CASSSTDTLINEQFF
TRBV30 . CAWSVGGTGVYEQYF
TRBV20-1 . CSAPQGFQTQYF
TRBV5-1 TRBD2 CASSPGLAGATDTQYF
TRBV20-1 TRBD2 CSASDIAGEEANEQFF
TRBV20-1 TRBD2 CSARGLAGGHNEQFF
TRBV6-1 . CASTGLYQETQYF
TRBV6-6 TRBD1 CASSYSRGQYNEQFF
TRBV20-1 . CSARRGYNTEAFF
TRBV30 . CAWSVNHRDTEAFF
TRBV4-1 . CASSQAQVLSGNTIYF
TRBV4-1 TRBD1 CASSQGTGGLGAFF
TRBV5-1 . CASRDEGPYEQYF
TRBV19 TRBD1 CATEPGQGFLQFF
TRBV30 . CAWSVGLSGNTIYF
TRBV7-2 . CASSLRGSPLHF
TRBV6-5 . CASSSKDTYNEQFF
TRBV19 . CASSIGGGSGANVLTF
TRBV5-5 . CASRHELAEGPYGYTF
TRBV11-1 . CASSFNYGEGTQYF
TRBV5-8 . CASSLFPGELFF
TRBV6-5 . CASRDQGGGNTIYF
TRBV13 . CASSSNLGGTDTQYF